The rows below give T cell receptor beta chains drawn from one sample of a study of blood T cell repertoires in COVID-19. This table comes from immunoSEQ multiplex PCR, and its TCRdb copy is limited to in-frame clones, with some not included. The sample holds 90,000 to 120,000 clones; around 90% are singletons and the top ten take 4.9%. The specimen was peripheral blood. All receptors derive from a man aged 40-49 years with active or convalescent COVID-19. Both conserved end residues are part of each CDR3. A D gene is named only where the DNA matches it firmly. For some rows the clone size is stated as once, few or many, or as a class when expanded; others skip it.

CASSPISWEASSPLHF | TGTGCCAGCTCACCGATTAGCTGGGAGGCAAGTTCACCCCTCCACTTT | TRBJ1-6 | . | . | TRBV18
CASRGTGGTGELFF | TGTGCCAGCAGAGGGACAGGGGGGACCGGGGAGCTGTTTTTT | TRBJ2-2 | TRBD1 | . | TRBV27
CATSDRTGGTSSYNEQFF | TGTGCCACCAGTGATCGGACAGGGGGGACGAGCTCCTACAATGAGCAGTTCTTC | TRBJ2-1 | TRBD1 | . | TRBV24-1
CASSFLRIAEQYF | TGTGCCAGCAGTTTCCTCCGGATAGCAGAGCAGTACTTC | TRBJ2-7 | . | . | TRBV27
CASSLGQGGGYTF | TGTGCCAGCAGCTTAGGACAGGGTGGGGGCTACACCTTC | TRBJ1-2 | TRBD1 | . | TRBV6-5
CASSLNGGNTIYF | TGTGCCAGCAGTTTAAACGGTGGAAACACCATATATTTT | TRBJ1-3 | . | once | TRBV28
CAISLGADTQYF | TGTGCCATCAGCCTAGGGGCAGATACGCAGTATTTT | TRBJ2-3 | . | . | TRBV10-3
CASSPGTRPNNEQFF | TGTGCCAGCAGCCCAGGGACTCGCCCCAACAATGAGCAGTTCTTC | TRBJ2-1 | . | . | TRBV6-5
CAISERGWEKLFF | TGTGCCATCAGTGAAAGGGGTTGGGAAAAACTGTTTTTT | TRBJ1-4 | . | . | TRBV10-3
CASSLGQGNNQPQHF | TGTGCCAGCAGTTTAGGGCAGGGAAATAACCAGCCCCAGCATTTT | TRBJ1-5 | . | few | TRBV28
CASRGGGALNEKLFF | TGCGCCAGCAGGGGGGGTGGGGCCCTTAATGAAAAACTGTTTTTT | TRBJ1-4 | TRBD1 | . | TRBV28
CASSFNAEGYGYTF | TGTGCCAGCAGTTTTAACGCCGAGGGCTATGGCTACACCTTC | TRBJ1-2 | . | . | TRBV27
CASSLLGGQGFGTQYF | TGTGCCAGCAGTTTATTAGGGGGACAGGGCTTTGGGACCCAGTACTTC | TRBJ2-5 | TRBD1 | . | TRBV28
CSASLLAGVAYNEQFF | TGCAGTGCTAGTCTACTAGCGGGAGTCGCCTACAATGAGCAGTTCTTC | TRBJ2-1 | TRBD2 | . | TRBV20-1
CASSVGLAGLYEQYF | TGTGCCAGCAGCGTAGGCTTAGCGGGACTGTACGAGCAGTACTTC | TRBJ2-7 | TRBD2 | . | TRBV9
CAWYRGSANYGYTF | TGTGCCTGGTATAGGGGGTCAGCTAACTATGGCTACACCTTC | TRBJ1-2 | . | . | TRBV30
CATSDPRGRGNTIYF | TGTGCCACCAGTGACCCCAGGGGCCGAGGAAACACCATATATTTT | TRBJ1-3 | . | . | TRBV24-1
CASSLKTDYYDGYTF | TGTGCCAGCAGCTTGAAGACGGACTACTACGATGGCTACACCTTC | TRBJ1-2 | . | few | TRBV5-4
CASSPVGAGEGYTF | TGTGCCAGCAGTCCCGTGGGGGCAGGAGAAGGCTACACCTTC | TRBJ1-2 | . | . | TRBV6-5
CASSLGQAFAYNEQFF | TGCGCCAGCAGCTTGGGGCAGGCCTTCGCCTACAATGAGCAGTTCTTC | TRBJ2-1 | . | . | TRBV5-1
CASSDTSDADTQYF | TGTGCCAGCAGTGATACTAGCGATGCAGATACGCAGTATTTT | TRBJ2-3 | TRBD2 | . | TRBV6-4
CASAPRAPSTDTQYF | TGTGCCAGCGCCCCCAGGGCTCCAAGCACAGATACGCAGTATTTT | TRBJ2-3 | . | . | TRBV27
CASSRVTGGEQYF | TGTGCCAGCAGCCGTGTGACAGGGGGCGAGCAGTACTTC | TRBJ2-7 | TRBD1 | . | TRBV11-3
CASSLRTGIDTEAFF | TGCGCCAGCAGCCTCCGGACAGGGATCGACACTGAAGCTTTCTTT | TRBJ1-1 | TRBD1 | . | TRBV5-1
CAISDSENYGYTF | TGTGCCATCAGTGACAGTGAAAACTATGGCTACACCTTC | TRBJ1-2 | . | . | TRBV10-3
CASSLHSASSGNTIYF | TGTGCCAGCAGCTTACACAGTGCCAGCTCTGGAAACACCATATATTTT | TRBJ1-3 | . | . | TRBV5-6
CASRRGGSDTGELFF | TGCGCCAGTCGGAGAGGGGGCTCGGACACCGGGGAGCTGTTTTTT | TRBJ2-2 | TRBD1 | . | TRBV4-3
CASSLGQGQFF | TGTGCCAGTAGTCTCGGACAGGGACAGTTCTTC | TRBJ2-1 | TRBD1 | . | TRBV19
CASSLALGMRADTQYF | TGCGCCAGCAGCTTGGCTTTGGGGATGAGGGCAGATACGCAGTATTTT | TRBJ2-3 | . | . | TRBV5-1
CASSELTGTNSYGYTF | TGTGCCAGCAGTGAACTTACCGGGACAAACTCTTATGGCTACACCTTC | TRBJ1-2 | . | . | TRBV6-1
CASSRMWGDGEQYF | TGCGCCAGCAGCCGTATGTGGGGAGACGGGGAGCAGTACTTC | TRBJ2-7 | . | . | TRBV4-3
CASSPGTAYYEQYF | TGTGCCAGCAGTCCCGGGACAGCCTATTACGAGCAGTACTTC | TRBJ2-7 | TRBD1 | . | TRBV28
CASSTDRGISYEQYF | TGTGCCAGCAGTACTGACAGGGGGATTTCCTACGAGCAGTACTTC | TRBJ2-7 | TRBD1 | . | TRBV6-2/TRBV6-3
CASRRSGRFHEQYF | TGTGCCAGCAGACGTAGCGGCAGGTTCCACGAGCAGTACTTC | TRBJ2-7 | . | . | TRBV6-5
CASSQPDRGQYGYTF | TGTGCCAGCAGCCAGCCCGACAGGGGACAGTATGGCTACACCTTC | TRBJ1-2 | TRBD1 | . | TRBV7-9
CASSQDSRGWETQYF | TGCGCCAGCAGCCAAGACTCTCGAGGATGGGAGACCCAGTACTTC | TRBJ2-5 | . | . | TRBV4-1
CASSVQGAYTEAFF | TGCGCCAGCAGCGTACAGGGGGCGTACACTGAAGCTTTCTTT | TRBJ1-1 | TRBD1 | . | TRBV5-1
CASSVGSLVGETQYF | TGTGCCAGCAGCGTAGGTTCCCTAGTGGGAGAGACCCAGTACTTC | TRBJ2-5 | . | . | TRBV9
CASSAGGRDTGELFF | TGCGCCAGCAGCGCGGGAGGGAGGGACACCGGGGAGCTGTTTTTT | TRBJ2-2 | TRBD2 | . | TRBV10-1
CASSEGGDYNEQFF | TGTGCCAGCAGTGAGGGCGGGGACTACAATGAGCAGTTCTTC | TRBJ2-1 | . | . | TRBV2
CASTGTSHPNYGYTF | TGTGCCAGCACCGGGACATCCCATCCCAACTATGGCTACACCTTC | TRBJ1-2 | . | . | TRBV9
CASSRDSLNTGELFF | TGCGCCAGCAGCCGGGACTCTTTAAACACCGGGGAGCTGTTTTTT | TRBJ2-2 | . | once | TRBV5-1
CASSQGLGGSSYEQYF | TGCGCCAGCAGCCAAGGTTTAGGCGGGTCATCCTACGAGCAGTACTTC | TRBJ2-7 | . | . | TRBV4-1
CASSYLSGSRDNEQFF | TGTGCCAGCAGTTACTTAAGCGGGAGTAGGGACAATGAGCAGTTCTTC | TRBJ2-1 | TRBD2 | . | TRBV6-5
CASSLWKGVSGRKKETQYF | TGTGCCAGCAGTTTATGGAAGGGGGTTAGCGGGAGGAAGAAAGAGACCCAGTACTTC | TRBJ2-5 | TRBD2 | . | TRBV28
CASSRQGSQNEQFF | TGTGCCAGCAGCAGGCAGGGGTCTCAAAATGAGCAGTTCTTC | TRBJ2-1 | . | . | TRBV21-1
CASSPTSPSITDTQYF | TGTGCCAGCTCACCGACTAGTCCCTCAATCACAGATACGCAGTATTTT | TRBJ2-3 | . | . | TRBV18
CASSPGLKGEKLFF | TGTGCCAGCAGCCCGGGACTGAAGGGGGAAAAACTGTTTTTT | TRBJ1-4 | . | . | TRBV7-2
CASSPSTQMGGYGGYTF | TGCGCCAGCAGCCCTTCCACACAGATGGGGGGTTATGGTGGCTACACCTTC | TRBJ1-2 | . | once | TRBV4-3
CASSQEPDRVYYGYTF | TGCGCCAGCAGCCAAGAACCCGACAGGGTTTACTATGGCTACACCTTC | TRBJ1-2 | TRBD1 | . | TRBV4-3